Listed below are T cell receptor beta chains from one sample, sequenced in a study of response to subunit inactivated influenza vaccine. Using its own MiXCR run on the RT-PCR reads, TCRdb lists one record per CDR3 protein. Among under 850,000 distinct CDR3 sequences listed, less than 20% were seen once. The sequenced sample was PBMCs from blood, obtained 4 to 6 days after vaccination. The origin of the receptors is a man aged 50 to 59 who received an inactivated influenza vaccine. CDR3s include the opening cysteine and the closing phenylalanine or tryptophan. The D gene is left open where the match is weak. Expanded clones are given a class, and other clones once, few, many or no size at all.

J: TRBJ2-5; D: TRBD2; size: many; V: TRBV20-1; DNA: TGCAGTGCTAGGGCCGGGGGGGGAGGCCACCAAGAGACCCAGTACTTC; CDR3: CSARAGGGGHQETQYF
J: TRBJ2-1; D: -; size: -; V: TRBV20-1; DNA: TGCAGTGCTGGGGGTATAGGGGGGGCCTACAATGAGCAGTTCTTC; CDR3: CSAGGIGGAYNEQFF
J: TRBJ2-2; D: -; size: many; V: TRBV3-1; DNA: TGTGCCAGCAGCCAAGGTTCCGGAGACACCGGGGAGCTGTTTTTT; CDR3: CASSQGSGDTGELFF
J: TRBJ2-3; D: -; size: few; V: TRBV15; DNA: TGTGCCACCAGCAGAGATAACAGGGCGGTAGATACGCAGTATTTT; CDR3: CATSRDNRAVDTQYF
J: TRBJ1-5; D: TRBD1; size: -; V: TRBV6-2/TRBV6-3; DNA: TGTGCCAGCAGTTACTGGGGGACAGGCAATCAGCCCCAGCATTTT; CDR3: CASSYWGTGNQPQHF
J: TRBJ2-1; D: -; size: -; V: TRBV7-2; DNA: TGTGCCAGCAGCTTAGTGGCAGGGGGGGGGAGGGATGAGCAGTTCTTC; CDR3: CASSLVAGGGRDEQFF
J: TRBJ2-3; D: -; size: -; V: TRBV7-2; DNA: TGTGCCACCAGCCGAGATACGCAGTATTTT; CDR3: CATSRDTQYF
J: TRBJ2-7; D: TRBD1; size: few; V: TRBV30; DNA: TGTGCCTGGAGTGCGGGACAGGGAGAATACGAGCAGTACTTC; CDR3: CAWSAGQGEYEQYF
J: TRBJ1-2; D: -; size: few; V: TRBV29-1; DNA: TGCAGCGTTCATAGTCAGGATTATGGCTACACCTTC; CDR3: CSVHSQDYGYTF
J: TRBJ2-2; D: -; size: -; V: TRBV18; DNA: TGTGCCAGCTCACCTGCGGTCCTTTCCGGGGAGCTGTTTTTT; CDR3: CASSPAVLSGELFF
J: TRBJ2-2; D: -; size: -; V: TRBV10-3; DNA: TGTGCCATCAGCTACAGGGACGGGGAGCTGTTTTTT; CDR3: CAISYRDGELFF
J: TRBJ2-7; D: TRBD1; size: -; V: TRBV20-1; DNA: TGCAGTGCTAGAGTGGGGAAGACAGGGACCTACGAGCAGTACTTC; CDR3: CSARVGKTGTYEQYF
J: TRBJ2-3; D: -; size: -; V: TRBV20-1; DNA: TGCAGTGCTAGAGCGCGGAGCGGAAACACAGATACGCAGTATTTT; CDR3: CSARARSGNTDTQYF
J: TRBJ2-5; D: -; size: -; V: TRBV20-1; DNA: TGCAGTGCTAGGAGGGGGGGAGGCAGTTTAGAGACCCAGTACTTC; CDR3: CSARRGGGSLETQYF
J: TRBJ2-5; D: -; size: few; V: TRBV11-2; DNA: TGTGCCAGCAGCTCCACCACCAGGGGTCCCGAGGTCCAAGAGACCCAGTACTTC; CDR3: CASSSTTRGPEVQETQYF
J: TRBJ1-5; D: -; size: few; V: TRBV6-5; DNA: TGTGCCAGCAGTTACCAACCTTTATCGCCCCAGCATTTT; CDR3: CASSYQPLSPQHF
J: TRBJ2-2; D: -; size: few; V: TRBV7-6; DNA: TGTGCCAGCGGTCAGGGTGCCGGCCGAGGCACCGGGGAGCTGTTTTTT; CDR3: CASGQGAGRGTGELFF
J: TRBJ2-3; D: TRBD1; size: few; V: TRBV5-1; DNA: TGCGCCACACAAACGTCGGGACAGCGCACAGATACGCAGTATTTT; CDR3: CATQTSGQRTDTQYF
J: TRBJ2-1; D: TRBD1; size: medium-sized; V: TRBV4-3; DNA: TGCGCCAGCAGCCAAGAAGGGGATAGGACAGGTGATGAGCAGTTCTTC; CDR3: CASSQEGDRTGDEQFF
J: TRBJ1-2; D: -; size: few; V: TRBV6-1; DNA: TGTGCCAGCACCGCGGACGGAAACTATGGCTACACCTTC; CDR3: CASTADGNYGYTF
J: TRBJ1-1; D: -; size: few; V: TRBV6-5; DNA: TGTGCCAGCAGTTACCTGGACATGAACACTGAAGCTTTCTTT; CDR3: CASSYLDMNTEAFF
J: TRBJ2-1; D: TRBD2; size: -; V: TRBV20-1; DNA: TGCAGTGCTAGTAGTAGCGGGAGGGCTTCATTTGGGGATTACAATGAGCAGTTCTTC; CDR3: CSASSSGRASFGDYNEQFF
J: TRBJ2-1; D: TRBD2; size: -; V: TRBV20-1; DNA: TGCAGTGCTAGTCTAGCGGGGGGGCCTGAGCAGTTCTTC; CDR3: CSASLAGGPEQFF
J: TRBJ2-2; D: -; size: -; V: TRBV7-9; DNA: TGTGCCAGCAGCGAGGCTAGAGTTTCCGGGGAGCTGTTTTTT; CDR3: CASSEARVSGELFF
J: TRBJ2-6; D: -; size: few; V: TRBV27; DNA: TGTGCCAGCAGTAGAGGAGGGGGCGCTGGGGCCAACGTCCTGACTTTC; CDR3: CASSRGGGAGANVLTF
J: TRBJ2-7; D: -; size: -; V: TRBV29-1; DNA: TGCAGCGCATGGACAGCTACCTACGAGCAGTACTTC; CDR3: CSAWTATYEQYF
J: TRBJ2-2; D: -; size: -; V: TRBV10-2; DNA: TGCGCCAGCAGTGGAGGCGGGTTGGGCACCGGGGAGCTGTTTTTT; CDR3: CASSGGGLGTGELFF
J: TRBJ2-7; D: TRBD2; size: once; V: TRBV9; DNA: TGTGCCAGCAGCGTAGGATCTGGCGGGGGGGCCTACGAGCAGTACTTC; CDR3: CASSVGSGGGAYEQYF
J: TRBJ2-1; D: -; size: -; V: TRBV6-1; DNA: TGTGCCAGCAGGCCCTTAGCGCGCAATACTGAGCAGTTCTTC; CDR3: CASRPLARNTEQFF
J: TRBJ2-7; D: -; size: few; V: TRBV5-1; DNA: TGCGCCAGCAGCTTGGCCGACAGCACCTACGAGCAGTACTTC; CDR3: CASSLADSTYEQYF
J: TRBJ1-3; D: -; size: few; V: TRBV6-5; DNA: TGTGCCAGCAGTTATCTGGCCCCCGGTAACTCTGGAAACACCATATATTTT; CDR3: CASSYLAPGNSGNTIYF
J: TRBJ2-7; D: TRBD1; size: -; V: TRBV20-1; DNA: TGCAGTGCTAGACACGACAGGGGGCTATACGAGCAGTACTTC; CDR3: CSARHDRGLYEQYF
J: TRBJ2-7; D: -; size: many; V: TRBV20-1; DNA: TGCAGTGCTAGAGATCATCAGGGCGTATACGAGCAGTACTTC; CDR3: CSARDHQGVYEQYF
J: TRBJ2-2; D: -; size: -; V: TRBV6-2/TRBV6-3; DNA: TGTGCCAGCAGCCGCAGTGGCACCGGGGAGCTGTTTTTT; CDR3: CASSRSGTGELFF
J: TRBJ2-7; D: -; size: -; V: TRBV7-3; DNA: TGTGCCAGCAGCTCATCCGCAGGGCGCGAGCAGTACTTC; CDR3: CASSSSAGREQYF
J: TRBJ2-3; D: TRBD2; size: once; V: TRBV3-1; DNA: TGTGCCAGCAGTCAATACCCGGGACTAGCGGAGACTTATGAGGATACGCAGTATTTT; CDR3: CASSQYPGLAETYEDTQYF
J: TRBJ1-5; D: -; size: few; V: TRBV20-1; DNA: TGCAGTGTTTCGATTCTAGGTCCTCGCGAGCAGCCCCAGCATTTT; CDR3: CSVSILGPREQPQHF
J: TRBJ1-5; D: -; size: few; V: TRBV20-1; DNA: TGCAGTGCTAAGTGGAGCGGTAGCAATCAGCCCCAGCATTTT; CDR3: CSAKWSGSNQPQHF
J: TRBJ1-2; D: TRBD1; size: -; V: TRBV6-1; DNA: TGTGCCAGCAGGGCTCCGGGACAGGGGAACTATGGCTACACCTTC; CDR3: CASRAPGQGNYGYTF
J: TRBJ1-4; D: -; size: few; V: TRBV12-3/TRBV12-4; DNA: TGTGCCAGCAGCGAAGACAGCAAATCAACTAATGAAAAACTGTTTTTT; CDR3: CASSEDSKSTNEKLFF
J: TRBJ2-7; D: TRBD2; size: once; V: TRBV20-1; DNA: TGCAGTGCTAGAGATCTGACTAGCGGGAGGAGCTCCTACGAGCAGTACTTC; CDR3: CSARDLTSGRSSYEQYF
J: TRBJ2-3; D: TRBD2; size: -; V: TRBV5-1; DNA: TGCGCCAGCAGCTATCCGGGACTAGCGGGAGTGAGGACCACAGATACGCAGTATTTT; CDR3: CASSYPGLAGVRTTDTQYF
J: TRBJ2-7; D: -; size: few; V: TRBV27; DNA: TGTGCCAGCAGTCGGGACCGAAGTTGGCCGTTCTACGAGCAGTACTTC; CDR3: CASSRDRSWPFYEQYF
J: TRBJ2-1; D: TRBD1; size: few; V: TRBV7-2; DNA: TGTGCCAGCAGCTACGACAGGGGGCTTGGCAATGAGCAGTTCTTC; CDR3: CASSYDRGLGNEQFF
J: TRBJ2-1; D: -; size: -; V: TRBV15; DNA: TGTGCCACCAGCAGAGATGTGGGCGATGAGCAGTTCTTC; CDR3: CATSRDVGDEQFF
J: TRBJ2-1; D: -; size: few; V: TRBV20-1; DNA: TGCAGTGCAAAACACGCCCAATTTTGGCGGAAATCCTACAATGAGCAGTTCTTC; CDR3: CSAKHAQFWRKSYNEQFF
J: TRBJ1-5; D: TRBD1; size: few; V: TRBV12-3/TRBV12-4; DNA: TGTGCCAGCAGCCGGCGAGACAGGGTGGGTCAGCCCCAGCATTTT; CDR3: CASSRRDRVGQPQHF
J: TRBJ2-1; D: TRBD2; size: few; V: TRBV29-1; DNA: TGCAGCGTTATACCGGGACTAGCGGGCGAAGGGTCCCGTAGCTCCTACAATGAGCAGTTCTTC; CDR3: CSVIPGLAGEGSRSSYNEQFF